A selection of T cell receptor beta chains follows, all from one sample in a study of beta chain features in type 1 diabetes. The data were produced by immunoSEQ multiplex PCR, yet TCRdb's version contains in-frame clones alone and is incomplete. The sample has some 360,000 clones, around 9.6% seen once. Material for sequencing was central memory CD4+ T cells from blood. These receptors were obtained from a young man with type 1 diabetes. Each CDR3 is given with its conserved first and last residue. The D gene is left open where the match is weak. The size of a clone is reported for some rows only, either as once, few or many, or as a class for expanded clones.

j_call,clone_size,v_call,d_call,cdr3_nt,cdr3_aa
TRBJ2-3,once,TRBV2,NA,TGTGCCAGCAGTGGCAAGCTCACAGATACGCAGTATTTT,CASSGKLTDTQYF
TRBJ2-4,NA,TRBV4-1,TRBD1,TGTGCCAGCAGCCAAGTGCCGGACAGGGACATTCAGTACTTC,CASSQVPDRDIQYF
TRBJ2-2,NA,TRBV5-4,TRBD2,TGCGCCAGCAGCCATACCGGGACTAGAACCACCGGGGAGCTGTTTTTT,CASSHTGTRTTGELFF
TRBJ1-4,many,TRBV28,NA,TGTGCCAGCAGGCTTCCACAGGGCACTAATGAAAAACTGTTTTTT,CASRLPQGTNEKLFF
TRBJ1-6,NA,TRBV29-1,NA,TGCAGCGTAAGCGACATGGACTCACCCCTCCACTTT,CSVSDMDSPLHF
TRBJ1-3,few,TRBV12-5,NA,TGTGCTAGTGGTTTGCCCCCTTCGGGGGGCTCTGGAAACACCATATATTTT,CASGLPPSGGSGNTIYF
TRBJ2-5,NA,TRBV5-1,TRBD2,TGCGCCAGCAGCTCCGGGGCGGGAGAAGAGACCCAGTACTTC,CASSSGAGEETQYF
TRBJ2-2,few,TRBV11-3,TRBD1,TGTGCCAGCAGCTCATCCGGGACAGAGACCGGGGAGCTGTTTTTT,CASSSSGTETGELFF
TRBJ2-7,NA,TRBV7-7,NA,TGTGCTAGCAGCGCGGGACCGAGCTACGAGCAGTACTTC,CASSAGPSYEQYF
TRBJ1-5,few,TRBV30,NA,TGTGCCTGGAGTGTACGAGAGAATCAGCCCCAGCATTTT,CAWSVRENQPQHF
TRBJ2-7,NA,TRBV7-9,NA,TGTGCCAGCAGCCCGATCATCCGACCGGAGCAGTACTTC,CASSPIIRPEQYF
TRBJ1-5,many,TRBV11-2,TRBD1,TGTGCCAGCAGCTTAGGGACAGGGCGATATGGAAATCAGCCCCAGCATTTT,CASSLGTGRYGNQPQHF
TRBJ2-3,NA,TRBV6-1,NA,TGTGCCAGCAGGACTTATGGGACAGATACGCAGTATTTT,CASRTYGTDTQYF
TRBJ2-1,NA,TRBV27,NA,TGTGCCAGCATACGGGCCTACAATGAGCAGTTCTTC,CASIRAYNEQFF
TRBJ1-5,many,TRBV7-6,TRBD1,TGTGCCAGCAGCTTAGGACAGGGGCAGCCCCAGCATTTT,CASSLGQGQPQHF
TRBJ2-5,NA,TRBV25-1,NA,TGTGCCAGCACTTTAGGCGGATTCTTCGGAGAGACCCAGTACTTC,CASTLGGFFGETQYF
TRBJ2-3,few,TRBV6-1,NA,TGTGCCAGCAGTGTCCGGGGAACGCGAGCTAGCACAGATACGCAGTATTTT,CASSVRGTRASTDTQYF
TRBJ2-7,NA,TRBV28,NA,TGTGCCAGCAGGCCGTCGGGACCCAACTACGAGCAGTACTTC,CASRPSGPNYEQYF
TRBJ2-1,few,TRBV5-4,TRBD2,TGTGCCAGCAGCCAGATCGGGACTAGCAGATCCTACAATGAGCAGTTCTTC,CASSQIGTSRSYNEQFF
TRBJ2-3,few,TRBV25-1,NA,TGTGCCAGCAGTGAAACCACAGATACGCAGTATTTT,CASSETTDTQYF
TRBJ2-1,NA,TRBV27,NA,TGTGCCAGCAGTTTCTCGTATCTGGGTGAGCAGTTCTTC,CASSFSYLGEQFF
TRBJ2-1,few,TRBV27,NA,TGTGCCAGCAGTCCCCTTGGGCGGACCAAAGGGGACAATGAGCAGTTCTTC,CASSPLGRTKGDNEQFF
TRBJ1-1,NA,TRBV7-9,NA,TGTGCCAGCAGCTTAAGTTCGAACACTGAAGCTTTCTTT,CASSLSSNTEAFF
TRBJ2-7,many,TRBV6-5,TRBD1,TGTGCCAGCAGGCCATCGAGGACAGGGGGCAACGAGCAGTACTTC,CASRPSRTGGNEQYF
TRBJ2-6,many,TRBV14,NA,TGTGCCAGCAGCCACACCCCGTCTGGGGCCAACGTCCTGACTTTC,CASSHTPSGANVLTF
TRBJ2-6,few,TRBV11-2,TRBD1,TGTGCCAGCAGCCCCGACCGGGACAGATCTGGGGCCAACGTCCTGACTTTC,CASSPDRDRSGANVLTF
TRBJ2-7,NA,TRBV27,NA,TGTGCCAGCATTGGGGAGGGGGCCTACGAGCAGTACTTC,CASIGEGAYEQYF
TRBJ1-2,few,TRBV6-1,NA,TGTGCCAGCAGCCCCGGGTCTAACTATGGCTACACCTTC,CASSPGSNYGYTF
TRBJ1-2,few,TRBV4-3,NA,TGCGCCAGCAGCCAAGATAGGGCCGCTGGTGGCTACACCTTC,CASSQDRAAGGYTF
TRBJ2-6,NA,TRBV6-1,NA,TGTGCCAGCAGTACCCCGGGATCTGGGGCCAACGTCCTGACTTTC,CASSTPGSGANVLTF
TRBJ2-2,NA,TRBV4-1,NA,TGCGCCAGCAGCCATACTCCGGGACATCCGAACACCGGGGAGCTGTTTTTT,CASSHTPGHPNTGELFF
TRBJ2-5,few,TRBV4-1,NA,TGTGCCAGCAGCCAAGATGGGAAGCGGGAGACCCAGTACTTC,CASSQDGKRETQYF
TRBJ2-7,many,TRBV28,NA,TGTGCCAGTTACGGGACTGACCTCTTGCAGCAGTACTTC,CASYGTDLLQQYF
TRBJ1-1,NA,TRBV29-1,NA,TGCAGCGTTGAAGGACGGGGCGGCCAGGCTTTCTTT,CSVEGRGGQAFF
TRBJ1-1,few,TRBV7-9,TRBD1,TGTGCCAGCAGCGGTACAGGGGTTCGCGAAGCTTTCTTT,CASSGTGVREAFF
TRBJ2-7,few,TRBV27,TRBD1,TGTGCCAGCAGAACAGGGGGGCCCTTCTACGAGCAGTACTTC,CASRTGGPFYEQYF
TRBJ2-2,NA,TRBV10-3,NA,TGTGCCATCAGTGCCCACGGGGAGCTGTTTTTT,CAISAHGELFF
TRBJ2-7,NA,TRBV2,NA,TGTGCCAGCAGTGAAGGGGCAGTTTCCTCCTACGAGCAGTACTTC,CASSEGAVSSYEQYF
TRBJ2-4,many,TRBV6-1,NA,TGTGCCAGCAGTGATTCTAACGGGGCAGCCAAAAACATTCAGTACTTC,CASSDSNGAAKNIQYF